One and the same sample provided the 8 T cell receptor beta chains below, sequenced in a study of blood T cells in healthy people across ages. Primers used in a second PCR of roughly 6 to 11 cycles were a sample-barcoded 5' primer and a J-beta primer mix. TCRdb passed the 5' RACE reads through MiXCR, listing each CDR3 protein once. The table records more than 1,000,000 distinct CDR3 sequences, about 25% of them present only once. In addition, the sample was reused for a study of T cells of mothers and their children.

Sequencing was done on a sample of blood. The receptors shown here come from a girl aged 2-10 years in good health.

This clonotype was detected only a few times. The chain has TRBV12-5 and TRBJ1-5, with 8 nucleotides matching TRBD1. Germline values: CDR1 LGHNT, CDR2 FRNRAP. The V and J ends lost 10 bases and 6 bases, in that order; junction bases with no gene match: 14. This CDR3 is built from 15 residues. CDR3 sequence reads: CANASLQGGFQPQHF. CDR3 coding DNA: TGTGCTAATGCCTCGCTACAGGGGGGGTTTCAGCCCCAGCATTTT.

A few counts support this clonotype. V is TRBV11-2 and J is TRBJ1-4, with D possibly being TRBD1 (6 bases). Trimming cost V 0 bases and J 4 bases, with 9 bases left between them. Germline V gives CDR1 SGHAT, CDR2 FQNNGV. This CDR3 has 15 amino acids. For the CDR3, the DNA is TGTGCCAGCAGCTTAGAGACAGGTGTTAATGAAAAACTGTTTTTT. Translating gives CASSLETGVNEKLFF.

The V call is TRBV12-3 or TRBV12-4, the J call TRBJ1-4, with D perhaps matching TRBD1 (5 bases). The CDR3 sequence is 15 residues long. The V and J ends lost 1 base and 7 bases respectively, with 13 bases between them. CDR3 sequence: CASSLEGRSGEKLFF. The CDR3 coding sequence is TGTGCCAGCAGTTTAGAGGGGAGGTCTGGTGAAAAACTGTTTTTT.

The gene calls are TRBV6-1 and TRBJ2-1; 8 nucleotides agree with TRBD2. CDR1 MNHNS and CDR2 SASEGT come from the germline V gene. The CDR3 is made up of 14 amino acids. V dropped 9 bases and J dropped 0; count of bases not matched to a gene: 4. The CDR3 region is CASSGASSYNEQFF. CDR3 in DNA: TGTGCCAGTAGCGGGGCAAGCTCCTACAATGAGCAGTTCTTC.

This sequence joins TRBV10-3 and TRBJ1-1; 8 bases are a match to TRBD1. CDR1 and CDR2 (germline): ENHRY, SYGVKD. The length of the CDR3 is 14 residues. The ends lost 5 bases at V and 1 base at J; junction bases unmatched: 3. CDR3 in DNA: TGTGCCATCAGTCAGGGGGCGAGGAACACTGAAGCTTTCTTT. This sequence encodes CAISQGARNTEAFF.

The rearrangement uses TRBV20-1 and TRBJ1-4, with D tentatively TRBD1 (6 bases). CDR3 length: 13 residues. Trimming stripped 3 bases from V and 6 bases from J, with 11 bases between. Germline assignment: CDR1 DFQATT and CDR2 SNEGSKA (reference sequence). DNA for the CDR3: TGCAGTGCTAGTTCAGGGGCCCATGAAAAACTGTTTTTT. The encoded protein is CSASSGAHEKLFF.

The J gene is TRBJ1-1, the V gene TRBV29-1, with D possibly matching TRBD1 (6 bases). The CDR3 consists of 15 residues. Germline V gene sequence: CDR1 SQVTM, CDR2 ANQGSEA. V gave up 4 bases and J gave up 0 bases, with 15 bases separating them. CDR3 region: CSVGYRVILNTEAFF. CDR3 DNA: TGCAGCGTTGGGTACAGGGTTATATTGAACACTGAAGCTTTCTTT. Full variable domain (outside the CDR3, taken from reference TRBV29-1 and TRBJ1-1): SAVISQKPSRDICQRGTSLTIQCQVDSQVTMMFWYRQQPGQSLTLIATANQGSEATYESGFVIDKFPISRPNLTFSTLTVSNMSPEDSSIYLCSVGYRVILNTEAFFGQGTRLTVV.

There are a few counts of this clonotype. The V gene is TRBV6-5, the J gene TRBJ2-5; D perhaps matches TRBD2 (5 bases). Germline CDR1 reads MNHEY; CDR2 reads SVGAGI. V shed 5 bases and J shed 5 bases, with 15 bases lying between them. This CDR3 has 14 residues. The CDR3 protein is CASSLNGVRETQYF. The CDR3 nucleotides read TGTGCCAGCAGTCTAAACGGGGTACGGGAGACCCAGTACTTC.